This T cell receptor beta chain originates from a study of blood T cell repertoires in COVID-19. For the study at large: T cells, B-cell-depleted T cells, or PBMCs supplied cDNA or gDNA.

Produced via immunoSEQ multiplex PCR; TCRdb's table is partial and in-frame only. The data contain approximately 300,000 clones, about nine tenths of them seen just once; the ten biggest clones take up about 4.6%. Participants came from 24 US areas, aged about 18 to 100 years. Assignments of participants to cohorts depended upon their own reported clinical history. Cohort 3 donors were reported recovered after two negative PCRs, clearance, or symptom resolution. The CDR3 length is 14 residues. V gave up 0 bases and J gave up 9 bases; unmatched junction bases: 5. The V gene's germline CDR1 is SGHRS and CDR2 YFSETQ.

The chain combines TRBV5-1 with TRBJ2-1; 8 bases align to TRBD2. The sequenced material came from PBMCs or T cells enriched from blood (not recorded which). The TCR was taken from a man aged 25 to 40 who had recovered from COVID-19. Written as DNA, the CDR3 is TGCGCCAGCAGCTTGGTGCAGGCGGGGGGTGAGCAGTTCTTC. This sequence encodes CASSLVQAGGEQFF.